Each of the 24 T cell receptor beta chains below was sequenced from the same sample in a study of cytomegalovirus exposure and HLA in healthy donors. Method: immunoSEQ multiplex PCR; TCRdb's copy keeps in-frame clones and lacks some. The top ten clones hold 30% of a sample with some 130,000 clones, approximately 82% of them seen once. Sequenced: PBMCs. The receptors derive from a man aged 30 to 39 in good health and CMV-seropositive.

V gene TRBV11-3 combines with J gene TRBJ2-7; D unclear. Per the germline V gene, CDR1 is SGHNT and CDR2 is YENEEA. The CDR3 contains 12 residues. V lost 6 bases to trimming and J lost 2 bases, with 8 bases between them. The CDR3 is CASSNTPYEQYF. In DNA form, the CDR3 reads TGTGCCAGCAGTAATACACCCTACGAGCAGTACTTC.

The chain has TRBV6-5 and TRBJ2-1, with TRBD2 matching 9 bases. Germline CDR1 and CDR2: MNHEY and SVGAGI. CDR3 length: 15 residues. With V trimmed by 7 bases and J by 4 bases, 8 bases remained unmatched. In DNA, the CDR3 is TGTGCCAGCACCTCAGCGGGGGGTAGGTACAATGAGCAGTTCTTC. As protein: CASTSAGGRYNEQFF.

J is TRBJ2-5 and V is TRBV25-1, with D hard to call. The CDR3 has 16 amino acids. V was pared by 3 bases and J by 1 base, with 15 bases between. Germline lookup yields CDR1 MGHDK and CDR2 SYGVNS. As DNA, the CDR3 is TGTGCCAGCAGTGATCCAGAAAACCGATTCCAAGAGACCCAGTACTTC. It yields the protein CASSDPENRFQETQYF.

The rearrangement uses TRBV11-3 and TRBJ2-1, with a tentative D call TRBD1 (6 bases). V was cut by 5 bases and J by 5 bases, with 22 bases left in between. The CDR3 runs 17 residues. CDR1 is SGHNT, CDR2 YENEEA, per germline. In DNA, the CDR3 is TGTGCCAGCAGCGGCGGACCCGGGACAAAGACTAACAATGAGCAGTTCTTC. Translated, it gives CASSGGPGTKTNNEQFF.

This sequence joins TRBV29-1 and TRBJ2-3; D possibly corresponds to TRBD2 (5 bases). This CDR3 region has 14 residues. Germline loops: CDR1 SQVTM, CDR2 ANQGSEA. The ends were cut back, 4 bases at V and 2 bases at J, with 13 bases in the middle. As DNA, the CDR3 is TGCAGCGTTGCCTATAGCGTGACCACAGATACGCAGTATTTT. It translates to CSVAYSVTTDTQYF.

In this sample, this clone turned up a few times. DNA of the CDR3: TGTGCCAGTAGTGTGGACAGGGTACGTTCACCCCTCCACTTT. Translated: CASSVDRVRSPLHF. This sequence joins TRBV19 and TRBJ1-6, with 8 nucleotides matching TRBD1. The CDR3 has 14 residues. CDR1 is LNHDA and CDR2 is SQIVND in the germline V gene (reference sequence). J gave up 9 bases and V 5 bases, and 6 bases lay outside the gene matches.

The chain employs TRBV5-6 and TRBJ1-4, with TRBD1 as a possible D gene (6 bases). The CDR3 length is 14 residues. V dropped 2 bases and J dropped 5 bases, with 10 bases sitting between them. The germline gives CDR1 SGHDT, CDR2 YYEEEE. Here the CDR3 reads CASSLPDRNEKLFF. Written as DNA, the CDR3 is TGTGCCAGCAGCTTACCTGACAGGAATGAAAAACTGTTTTTT.

This clone was counted between two and nine times. This chain links TRBV19 with TRBJ1-2, with 7 bases fitting TRBD1. This CDR3 is built from 14 residues. Germline assignment: CDR1 LNHDA and CDR2 SQIVND (reference sequence). Trimming took 9 bases from V and 4 from J; bases not matched to a gene: 11. Here the CDR3 reads CASGQVTLSYGYTF. The CDR3 nucleotides are TGTGCCAGCGGACAGGTCACTTTGAGCTATGGCTACACCTTC.

In this sample, this clone turned up a few times. V is TRBV6-5 and J is TRBJ1-2; tentative D call: TRBD1 (6 bases). CDR1 and CDR2 from the germline V gene are MNHEY and SVGAGI. V was shortened by 6 bases and J by 2 bases, with 13 bases between the two germline ends. This CDR3 is built from 14 residues. The CDR3 reads CASSLGQLNYGYTF. The CDR3 DNA is TGTGCCAGCAGCCTCGGACAGCTCAACTATGGCTACACCTTC.

The chain joins TRBV5-1 to TRBJ1-1; TRBD1 agrees at 10 bases. Germline CDR1 SGHRS, CDR2 YFSETQ. The CDR3 runs to 13 residues. V shed 5 bases, J shed 6 bases, and the junction held 4 bases outside the gene matches. The CDR3 protein is CASRRDRGSEAFF. The CDR3 nucleotides are TGCGCCAGCAGGAGGGACAGGGGCTCTGAAGCTTTCTTT.

The chain recombines TRBV19 with TRBJ1-5; D may be TRBD1 (6 bases). V shed 6 bases and J shed 3 bases, with 15 bases lying between them. Germline loops: CDR1 LNHDA, CDR2 SQIVND (reference sequence). The CDR3 spans 15 residues. The CDR3 DNA follows: TGTGCCAGTAGGGACGGACAGTGGGACAATCAGCCCCAGCATTTT. The encoded protein is CASRDGQWDNQPQHF.

This clone was seen more than once but under ten times. An end of the junction does not agree with germline; a read error may underlie this. The V gene is TRBV19, the J gene TRBJ2-1; tentatively, D is TRBD2 (6 bases). In germline, CDR1 is LNHDA, CDR2 SQIVND (reference sequence). This CDR3 comprises 16 residues. The CDR3 sequence: CASRSLSEGSYNEQFF. Here the CDR3 DNA reads TGTGCCAGTAGGTCTCTTTCGGAGGGGTCCTATAATGAGCAGTTCTTC. The variable domain in full, with the rest retrieved from reference TRBV19 and TRBJ2-1, is DGGITQSPKYLFRKEGQNVTLSCEQNLNHDAMYWYRQDPGQGLRLIYYSQIVNDFQKGDIAEGYSVSREKKESFPLTVTSAQKNPTAFYLCASRSLSEGSYNEQFFGPGTRLTVL.

V is TRBV5-1 and J is TRBJ2-3, with TRBD1 matching 10 bases. After removal of 0 bases from V and 4 bases from J, the junction contained 8 bases not matched to a gene. The CDR3 consists of 17 residues. Germline CDR1 and CDR2: SGHRS and YFSETQ. The CDR3 protein is CASSLGDRGGLADTQYF. For the CDR3, the DNA is TGCGCCAGCAGCTTGGGGGACAGGGGAGGATTGGCAGATACGCAGTATTTT.

The chain joins TRBV5-1 to TRBJ1-2; 8 bases are a match to TRBD1. The CDR3 spans 17 residues. The V gene's germline CDR1 is SGHRS and CDR2 YFSETQ. V lost 6 bases to trimming and J lost 5 bases; unmatched junction nucleotides: 18. CDR3 in amino acids: CASKMDTGTGPLYGYTF. The CDR3 DNA follows: TGCGCCAGCAAAATGGACACCGGGACAGGTCCCTTATATGGCTACACCTTC.

The chain recombines TRBV9 with TRBJ2-2; 12 bases map to TRBD2. The V gene's germline CDR1 is SGDLS and CDR2 YYNGEE. This CDR3 is built from 16 residues. After removal of 3 bases from V and 3 bases from J, the junction contained 3 bases not matched to a gene. CDR3 coding DNA: TGTGCCAGCAGCGCCCGACTAGCGGGAGACACCGGGGAGCTGTTTTTT. This encodes CASSARLAGDTGELFF.

V usage is TRBV5-4 and J usage is TRBJ2-7; D gene uncertain. The V gene's germline CDR1 is SGHNT and CDR2 YYREEE (reference sequence). The V gene lost 0 bases and the J gene lost 5 bases, with 9 bases spanning the gap. The CDR3 sequence is 13 residues long. The CDR3 DNA follows: TGTGCCAGCAGCTTGGCCGGTCGGGACGAGCAGTACTTC. This encodes CASSLAGRDEQYF.

The chain has TRBV15 and TRBJ2-1; TRBD1 might be the D (6 bases). Trimming took off 0 bases at V and 10 bases at J, with 16 bases between the two ends. The CDR3 contains 15 residues. From germline, CDR1 is LNHNV and CDR2 YYDKDF (reference sequence). The CDR3 protein is CATSREDSFVPEQFF. In DNA, the CDR3 is TGTGCCACCAGCAGAGAGGACAGTTTCGTGCCAGAGCAGTTCTTC.

The rearrangement links TRBV2 to TRBJ1-5; a weak D match, TRBD1 (5 bases). V lost 3 bases to trimming and J lost 2 bases, with 8 bases between them. The CDR3 spans 14 residues. In germline, CDR1 is SNHLY, CDR2 FYNNEI. CDR3 in amino acids: CASSEEQGNQPQHF. The CDR3 DNA sequence: TGTGCCAGCAGTGAGGAACAGGGCAATCAGCCCCAGCATTTT.

This clone has more than one count but fewer than ten. This chain uses TRBV19 with TRBJ2-7; 7 bases line up with TRBD1. V shed 7 bases and J 6 bases; nucleotides not matched to a gene: 12. CDR3 length equals 14 residues. CDR1 and CDR2 (germline): LNHDA, SQIVND (reference sequence). CDR3 protein: CASTPTGLGREQYF. The CDR3 region has the DNA TGTGCCAGTACCCCGACAGGGCTGGGGCGCGAGCAGTACTTC.

This chain links TRBV6-4 with TRBJ2-1; possibly TRBD2 for D (6 bases). This CDR3 spans 15 amino acids. V was clipped by 0 bases and J by 8 bases, with 14 bases between them. The germline CDR1 and CDR2 sequences are MRHNA and SNTAGT. The CDR3: CASSDSGVGGDEQFF. The DNA for the CDR3 is TGTGCCAGCAGTGACTCTGGAGTCGGCGGGGATGAGCAGTTCTTC.

This chain links TRBV5-6 with TRBJ1-4; 9 positions agree with TRBD1. Per the germline V gene, CDR1 is SGHDT and CDR2 is YYEEEE. After removal of 4 bases from V and 6 bases from J, the junction contained 7 bases not matched to a gene. This CDR3 has 15 amino acids. CDR3 loop: CASSINRGHDEKLFF. The CDR3 DNA sequence: TGTGCCAGCAGCATCAACAGGGGGCACGATGAAAAACTGTTTTTT. Looking up the rest from reference TRBV5-6 and TRBJ1-4 gives the full variable domain: DAGVTQSPTHLIKTRGQQVTLRCSPKSGHDTVSWYQQALGQGPQFIFQYYEEEERQRGNFPDRFSGHQFPNYSSELNVNALLLGDSALYLCASSINRGHDEKLFFGSGTQLSVL.

The J gene is TRBJ2-7, the V gene TRBV5-4, with 9 bases fitting TRBD2. This CDR3 has 16 residues. CDR1 is SGHNT, CDR2 YYREEE, per germline (reference sequence). After removal of 0 bases from V and 3 bases from J, the junction contained 7 bases not matched to a gene. CDR3 coding DNA: TGTGCCAGCAGCTTGGGGGCGGGAGGGCCCATCTACGAGCAGTACTTC. Its translation is CASSLGAGGPIYEQYF.

The J gene is TRBJ1-1, the V gene TRBV11-2, with TRBD1 matching 7 bases. The length of the CDR3 is 14 residues. Germline V gives CDR1 SGHAT, CDR2 FQNNGV. The V segment lost 4 bases and the J segment 9 bases; nucleotides outside the gene matches: 11. The CDR3, as DNA: TGTGCCAGCAGCTCCTTACAGGGGAGAACGAAAGCTTTCTTT. It yields the protein CASSSLQGRTKAFF.

About this clone itself: This CDR3 is also generated by other DNA sequences in the sample. The chain employs TRBV5-6 and TRBJ2-3, with TRBD2 matching over 14 bases. CDR3 length: 16 residues. Germline V lookup: CDR1 SGHDT, CDR2 YYEEEE. Losses at the gene ends were 0 bases for V and 3 bases for J; bases not matched to a gene: 0. The DNA of the CDR3 is TGTGCCAGCAGCTTGGGACTAGCGGGGGGGACAGATACGCAGTATTTT. This encodes CASSLGLAGGTDTQYF.